A selection of T cell receptor beta chains follows, all from one sample in a study of blood T cell repertoires in COVID-19. Generated by immunoSEQ multiplex PCR, the TCRdb table keeps only in-frame clones and is missing some. The sample has 90,000 to 120,000 clones, roughly four fifths seen once. The sequenced sample consisted of peripheral blood. These receptors were collected from a man between 60 and 75 years old with acute or convalescent COVID-19. Each CDR3 is given with its conserved first and last residue. A D gene is named only where the DNA matches it firmly. Clone size, where shown, is once, few, many, or a class for clones that have expanded.

abundance	v_gene	d_gene	j_gene	CDR3nt	CDR3aa
.	TRBV30	.	TRBJ2-7	TGTGCCTTCGGGACGGGAGTCTACGAGCAGTACTTC	CAFGTGVYEQYF
few	TRBV13	TRBD2	TRBJ2-7	TGTGCCAGCAGCTTAAAGACTAGCGGACGAGACGAGCAGTACTTC	CASSLKTSGRDEQYF
.	TRBV28	.	TRBJ2-7	TGTGCCAGCAGCCCCCCTGGCAGGGTGGGGTACGAGCAGTACTTC	CASSPPGRVGYEQYF
.	TRBV11-2	TRBD2	TRBJ2-2	TGTGCCAGCAGCTTACTAGCGGGAGGATCGGGGGAGCTGTTTTTT	CASSLLAGGSGELFF
.	TRBV18	.	TRBJ1-2	TGTGCCAGCTCACCAAACAGGGACGCATGGGCCTATGGCTACACCTTC	CASSPNRDAWAYGYTF
many	TRBV2	TRBD1	TRBJ1-5	TGTGCCAGCAGCGGACAGGGGGCTAGCAATCAGCCCCAGCATTTT	CASSGQGASNQPQHF
.	TRBV12-3/TRBV12-4	.	TRBJ1-4	TGTGCCAACATAAAAACGGGACACCTGTTTTTT	CANIKTGHLFF
.	TRBV2	TRBD1	TRBJ2-4	TGTGCCAGCAGAAGGAATGGACAGGGCCACGACATTCAGTACTTC	CASRRNGQGHDIQYF
.	TRBV7-2	.	TRBJ2-1	TGTGCCAGCAGCTTAGGAACTAGGGATGAGCAGTTCTTC	CASSLGTRDEQFF
few	TRBV5-4	.	TRBJ1-1	TGTGCCAGCAGCTTGAGGCAGGGGTTTGGCACTGAAGCTTTCTTT	CASSLRQGFGTEAFF
.	TRBV5-1	TRBD1	TRBJ1-4	TGCGCCAGCAGCTCCCGAGGACAGGGGTTTAATGAAAAACTGTTTTTT	CASSSRGQGFNEKLFF
.	TRBV4-1	.	TRBJ1-2	TGCGCCAGCAGCCACCTCGGGAACTATGGCTACACCTTC	CASSHLGNYGYTF
.	TRBV6-5	TRBD2	TRBJ2-5	TGTGCCAGCAAACGACTAGCTCCGACCCAAGAGACCCAGTACTTC	CASKRLAPTQETQYF
.	TRBV5-1	TRBD1	TRBJ1-3	TGCGCCAGCAGCTTGATGGGACAGGGGGGTTCCTCTGGAAACACCATATATTTT	CASSLMGQGGSSGNTIYF
.	TRBV12-3/TRBV12-4	.	TRBJ1-2	TGTGCCAGCAGTCCCACAGTTATCTATGGCTACACCTTC	CASSPTVIYGYTF
once	TRBV11-3	.	TRBJ1-1	TGTGCCAGCAGCTTAGCGCAGGGCACTGAAGCTTTCTTT	CASSLAQGTEAFF
once	TRBV13	TRBD1	TRBJ2-3	TGTGCCAGCAGCCTACGACAGGGAACAGATACGCAGTATTTT	CASSLRQGTDTQYF
.	TRBV27	TRBD1	TRBJ1-1	TGTGCCAGCAGTTCAGGGGGGCTGAACACTGAAGCTTTCTTT	CASSSGGLNTEAFF
.	TRBV10-2	TRBD1	TRBJ1-1	TGCGCCATCTCCGGGACAGGGAGCACTGAAGCTTTCTTT	CAISGTGSTEAFF
once	TRBV3-1/TRBV3-2	TRBD1	TRBJ2-5	TGTGCCAGCAGCCAAGATCCGGGACAGGGGGAGACCCAGTACTTC	CASSQDPGQGETQYF